These T cell receptor beta chains were read from a single sample in a study of cytotoxic CD8 clonotypes in ibrutinib-treated CLL. The protocol was immunoSEQ multiplex PCR, while the TCRdb copy is restricted to in-frame clones and leaves out a portion. The sample consists of about 200,000 clones, 79% of them appearing once. The material sequenced was PBMCs, taken after 12 months of ibrutinib treatment. These receptors were taken from a human donor with chronic lymphocytic leukemia. CDR3s include the opening cysteine and the closing phenylalanine or tryptophan. The order of the fields is clone size, D gene, J gene, V gene, CDR3 DNA, CDR3 protein. A D gene is named only where the DNA matches it firmly. Not every row has a clone size; where given, it reads once, few, many or a size class.

size: few; D: .; J: TRBJ1-6; V: TRBV6-5; DNA: TGTGCCAGCAGGGCAGCGCCGGAGAATTCACCCCTCCACTTT; CDR3: CASRAAPENSPLHF
size: .; D: TRBD1; J: TRBJ2-7; V: TRBV5-1; DNA: TGCGCCAGCAGCCCGGGACAGGCGTACTCCTACGAGCAGTACTTC; CDR3: CASSPGQAYSYEQYF
size: .; D: .; J: TRBJ2-5; V: TRBV9; DNA: TGTGCCAGCAGCCACCTGGACGGATTTACCCAAGAGACCCAGTACTTC; CDR3: CASSHLDGFTQETQYF
size: .; D: .; J: TRBJ2-1; V: TRBV2; DNA: TGTGCCAGCAGTCGGTGGGGTGAGCAGTTCTTC; CDR3: CASSRWGEQFF
size: .; D: .; J: TRBJ1-4; V: TRBV29-1; DNA: TGCAGCGTTGAAGATCGCGTTAATAATGAAAAACTGTTTTTT; CDR3: CSVEDRVNNEKLFF
size: .; D: .; J: TRBJ2-7; V: TRBV18; DNA: TGTGCCAGCTCACCGGGCCAGGCCGATGCCTACGAGCAGTACTTC; CDR3: CASSPGQADAYEQYF
size: .; D: TRBD2; J: TRBJ2-2; V: TRBV19; DNA: TGTGCCAGTAGCCGGGAGGTGGCGTTGGGGTTCACCGGGGAGCTGTTTTTT; CDR3: CASSREVALGFTGELFF
size: .; D: TRBD2; J: TRBJ2-4; V: TRBV10-3; DNA: TGTGCCATCAGTGGGACTAGCGGGGGCCTAAGGGACATTCAGTACTTC; CDR3: CAISGTSGGLRDIQYF
size: .; D: TRBD1; J: TRBJ1-2; V: TRBV5-4; DNA: TGTGCCAGCAGCCCAACCTCCGGGACAGGGGGCAACTATGGCTACACCTTC; CDR3: CASSPTSGTGGNYGYTF
size: .; D: TRBD2; J: TRBJ2-3; V: TRBV9; DNA: TGTGCCAGCAGCGTAGAGGCTAGCGGGGGGACTACAGATACGCAGTATTTT; CDR3: CASSVEASGGTTDTQYF
size: .; D: .; J: TRBJ2-2; V: TRBV4-1; DNA: TGCGCCAGCAGCCAAGGTTCGATTTTCGGGGAGCTGTTTTTT; CDR3: CASSQGSIFGELFF
size: once; D: TRBD1; J: TRBJ2-2; V: TRBV27; DNA: TGTGCCAGCAGCCGGGACAGTAACGCCGGGGAGCTGTTTTTT; CDR3: CASSRDSNAGELFF
size: .; D: .; J: TRBJ1-5; V: TRBV7-8; DNA: TGTGCCAGCAGCTTAGTGGGTAGGGGCAATCAGCCCCAGCATTTT; CDR3: CASSLVGRGNQPQHF
size: .; D: TRBD1; J: TRBJ2-5; V: TRBV19; DNA: TGTGCCAGTAGTATAACCGGGACAGGGGGCCAAGAGACCCAGTACTTC; CDR3: CASSITGTGGQETQYF
size: few; D: .; J: TRBJ2-5; V: TRBV29-1; DNA: TGCAGCGTTGACGGCTTGGAGACCCAGTACTTC; CDR3: CSVDGLETQYF
size: .; D: TRBD2; J: TRBJ2-1; V: TRBV9; DNA: TGTGCCAGCAGCGTGGAACGGGGGGGCCCCCTCTACAATGAGCAGTTCTTC; CDR3: CASSVERGGPLYNEQFF
size: .; D: TRBD2; J: TRBJ2-3; V: TRBV18; DNA: TGTGCCAGCTCACCTGGACTAGCAGGAGATACGCAGTATTTT; CDR3: CASSPGLAGDTQYF
size: .; D: .; J: TRBJ1-1; V: TRBV19; DNA: TGTGCCAGTAGTTCCAATTCCGGGTCTTACACTGAAGCTTTCTTT; CDR3: CASSSNSGSYTEAFF
size: few; D: .; J: TRBJ1-2; V: TRBV10-3; DNA: TGTGCCATCACGGGCGCCAACTATGGCTACACCTTC; CDR3: CAITGANYGYTF
size: .; D: .; J: TRBJ2-5; V: TRBV5-1; DNA: TGCGCCAGCAGCTTCGGTACGACCTCAGAGACCCAGTACTTC; CDR3: CASSFGTTSETQYF
size: .; D: .; J: TRBJ2-6; V: TRBV7-7; DNA: TGTGCTAGCAGCTTAGCGGAGGGGGCCGGCCCTGGGGCCAACGTCCTGACTTTC; CDR3: CASSLAEGAGPGANVLTF
size: .; D: .; J: TRBJ1-1; V: TRBV4-1; DNA: TGCGCCAGCAGCCAAGATGGAGGGCGAACTGAAGCTTTCTTT; CDR3: CASSQDGGRTEAFF
size: .; D: TRBD1; J: TRBJ2-7; V: TRBV5-1; DNA: TGCGCCAGCAGCGGGCAGGACAGGGTCTACGAGCAGTACTTC; CDR3: CASSGQDRVYEQYF
size: .; D: TRBD1; J: TRBJ2-2; V: TRBV4-2; DNA: TGTGCCAGCAGCCGGGACAGGGCGAACACCGGGGAGCTGTTTTTT; CDR3: CASSRDRANTGELFF
size: .; D: TRBD1; J: TRBJ2-1; V: TRBV15; DNA: TGTGCCACCAGCAGACGGACAGGGGCCTACAATGAGCAGTTCTTC; CDR3: CATSRRTGAYNEQFF
size: few; D: .; J: TRBJ2-7; V: TRBV9; DNA: TGTGCCAGCAGCACCTTGACCGTAGGCGAGCAGTACTTC; CDR3: CASSTLTVGEQYF
size: .; D: .; J: TRBJ2-2; V: TRBV11-2; DNA: TGTGCCAGCAGCCCGAGGCGGGGAGGCACCGGGGAGCTGTTTTTT; CDR3: CASSPRRGGTGELFF
size: .; D: TRBD1; J: TRBJ1-5; V: TRBV2; DNA: TGTGCCAGCAGTGAAGACCGACAGGGGGGAACCGATAGCAATCAGCCCCAGCATTTT; CDR3: CASSEDRQGGTDSNQPQHF
size: few; D: TRBD2; J: TRBJ2-2; V: TRBV5-1; DNA: TGCGCCAGCAGCTTACGGACACTAGCGGGGAACACCGGGGAGCTGTTTTTT; CDR3: CASSLRTLAGNTGELFF
size: once; D: TRBD2; J: TRBJ2-3; V: TRBV7-9; DNA: TGTGCCAGCAGCCCCGTGCGCGGGGGGCCCACAGATACGCAGTATTTT; CDR3: CASSPVRGGPTDTQYF
size: .; D: .; J: TRBJ2-7; V: TRBV28; DNA: TGTGCCAGCAGTTTCCCATCGTTCATCTCACCTAGACAGTACGAGCAGTACTTC; CDR3: CASSFPSFISPRQYEQYF
size: .; D: TRBD1; J: TRBJ2-7; V: TRBV5-4; DNA: TGTGCCAGCAGCTTGGGACAGGGGCTCTACGAGCAGTACTTC; CDR3: CASSLGQGLYEQYF
size: .; D: .; J: TRBJ2-1; V: TRBV5-1; DNA: TGCGCCAGCAGCTTGGATCAGTCGAGGCAGTTCTTC; CDR3: CASSLDQSRQFF
size: .; D: .; J: TRBJ1-1; V: TRBV5-5; DNA: TGTGCCAGCAGCTTTGGGGGGAATTGGAACACTGAAGCTTTCTTT; CDR3: CASSFGGNWNTEAFF
size: .; D: TRBD1; J: TRBJ2-7; V: TRBV10-1; DNA: TGCGCCAGCAGTGAGGCCGACAGGGACGAGCAGTACTTC; CDR3: CASSEADRDEQYF
size: .; D: TRBD1; J: TRBJ1-2; V: TRBV9; DNA: TGTGCCAGCAGCGTAGGGGGACAGAATAGTCCTGGCTACACCTTC; CDR3: CASSVGGQNSPGYTF
size: .; D: .; J: TRBJ1-1; V: TRBV6-5; DNA: TGTGCCAGCAGATCCCTGGAGGGGACTGAAGCTTTCTTT; CDR3: CASRSLEGTEAFF
size: .; D: .; J: TRBJ2-7; V: TRBV5-4; DNA: TGTGCCAGCAGCTTGGCGGGAAACTACGAGCAGTACTTC; CDR3: CASSLAGNYEQYF